This is a list of T cell receptor beta chains from one sample in a study of early T cells in non-severe SARS-CoV-2 infection. TCRdb re-called the 5' RACE reads through MiXCR, storing one row per CDR3 protein. This table has 100,000 to 150,000 distinct CDR3 sequences, 15% appearing once. The sample comprised whole blood. These receptors were taken from an adult who was a healthcare worker with PCR-confirmed SARS-CoV-2 infection or an uninfected control (not recorded which). CDR3s include the opening cysteine and the closing phenylalanine or tryptophan. Size is omitted from some rows. Given values are once, few, many or a class for expanded clones.

j_gene	v_gene	abundance	CDR3aa
TRBJ2-6	TRBV14	many	CATGTAGANVLTF
TRBJ1-2	TRBV6-5	few	CASSSLPIYGYTF
TRBJ1-6	TRBV6-1	few	CASRRTDSLLGPLHF
TRBJ1-5	TRBV30	few	CAWSGQGVYQPQHF
TRBJ2-1	TRBV9	many	CASSVSGLSSYNEQFF
TRBJ2-4	TRBV19	many	CASSMSTDIQYF
TRBJ1-2	TRBV29-1	few	CSGTGGYTF
TRBJ1-3	TRBV7-9	NA	CASTLDPLENTIYF
TRBJ1-1	TRBV12-3/TRBV12-4	NA	CASSSDPGYTEAFF
TRBJ2-1	TRBV7-3	many	CASSLGDRSNEQFF
TRBJ1-5	TRBV5-1	NA	CASSGGQGQPQHF
TRBJ1-5	TRBV24-1	NA	CATPAGGQPQHF
TRBJ2-7	TRBV29-1	many	CSVEDSKQYF
TRBJ1-6	TRBV5-1	few	CASSLEPGINSPLHF
TRBJ1-1	TRBV7-9	NA	CASSWGQGEAFF
TRBJ1-6	TRBV6-1	many	CASSPGTDSGNSPLHF
TRBJ2-3	TRBV2	few	CASSRVLSTDTQYF
TRBJ1-4	TRBV12-3/TRBV12-4	many	CASTPGTGSEKLFF
TRBJ1-4	TRBV20-1	NA	CSAGGSATNEKLFF
TRBJ2-3	TRBV29-1	NA	CSVDTGGTDTQYF
TRBJ1-1	TRBV7-6	NA	CASSREGGYTEAFF
TRBJ1-2	TRBV2	few	CASSAFGTGGASYTF
TRBJ1-6	TRBV6-2/TRBV6-3	once	CASSYGGGINSPLHF
TRBJ2-3	TRBV5-4	many	CASSSRLAGDWDTQYF
TRBJ2-5	TRBV6-9	few	CASSQTVCEAASGGAGETQYF
TRBJ2-3	TRBV7-9	many	CASSAEDTQYF
TRBJ1-2	TRBV5-1	NA	CASSPWTGWGYTF
TRBJ1-6	TRBV12-3/TRBV12-4	few	CASSLLGDDSPLHF
TRBJ1-3	TRBV12-3/TRBV12-4	NA	CASSSETGRNTIYF